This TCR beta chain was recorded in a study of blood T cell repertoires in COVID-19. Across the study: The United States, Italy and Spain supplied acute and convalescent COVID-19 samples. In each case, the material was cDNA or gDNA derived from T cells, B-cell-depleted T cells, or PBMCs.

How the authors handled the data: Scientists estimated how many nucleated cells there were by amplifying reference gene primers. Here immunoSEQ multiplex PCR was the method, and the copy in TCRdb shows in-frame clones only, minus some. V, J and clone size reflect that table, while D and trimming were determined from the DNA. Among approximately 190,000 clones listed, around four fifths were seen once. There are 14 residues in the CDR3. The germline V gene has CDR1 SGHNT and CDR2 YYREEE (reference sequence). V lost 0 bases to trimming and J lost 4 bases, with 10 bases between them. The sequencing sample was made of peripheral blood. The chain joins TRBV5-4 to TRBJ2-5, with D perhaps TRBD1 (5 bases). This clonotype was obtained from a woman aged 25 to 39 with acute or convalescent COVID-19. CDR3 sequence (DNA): TGTGCCAGCAGCTTGGACAGGTTCATAGAGACCCAGTACTTC. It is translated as CASSLDRFIETQYF.